One T cell receptor beta chain is described in this entry. The specificity of this receptor is unknown. Within one base of it there is no much larger clone, and no base qualities were kept. This record belongs to a study of T cells in localized non-small cell lung cancer (dated by TCRdb to 2018 to 2021). Background on the whole study: The study examined T cell repertoires in under 300 patients with early-stage NSCLC and compared tumors with uninvolved tumor-adjacent lungs. Of the NSCLC patients, 120 to 150 were male and approximately 99 were female, and the mean age was around 66 years. The cohort consisted of approximately 240 treatment-naive NSCLC patients whose localized lung tumors had been resected.

Trimming removed 1 base from V and 7 bases from J, leaving 8 bases between the germline ends. Measured from the cysteine to the phenylalanine, the CDR3 is 13 residues long. Only the CDR3 region is kept as DNA, spanning 39 bases read in frame from base 1. Looking up the germline V gene yields CDR1 SGDLS and CDR2 YYNGEE. The paper as a whole reports these results and caveats: Uninvolved tumor-adjacent lung showed the highest T cell clonality, higher than tumor, which suggests more focused antigenic responses in the adjacent lung. Longer overall survival was associated with higher T cell density in blood, whereas shorter survival was associated with higher clonality in adjacent lung. Because multi-region sequencing of the tumors was not done, intratumor heterogeneity could not be ruled out. Because of the exploratory design, TCR variables were selected using unadjusted p-values without false-discovery rate correction. A median of approximately 55 of the top 100 tumor clones were detected in paired uninvolved adjacent lung, and 28 of these tumor clones were also found among the top 100 clones of the paired uninvolved adjacent lung.

The immunoSEQ Assay was used to sequence TCR beta CDR3 regions from DNA. As for the authors' bioinformatics: To compute T cell density, TCR beta template counts were normalized to usable DNA, which was estimated by amplifying housekeeping genes. Using the preseqR package, richness was estimated by extrapolating to 120,000 templates for tissue samples and 400,000 templates for PBMC samples. Clonality was taken to be one minus Pielou's evenness. Differential abundance testing on productive amino-acid clonotypes, with a minimum total count of 5 and an alpha of 0.1, was used to identify tissue-enriched TCRs. The Jaccard Index and the Morisita Overlap Index were used to quantify repertoire overlap between compartments. GLIPH grouped TCR beta CDR3s together with public tetramer-defined viral CDR3s, and a viral motif had to include at least three viral sequences and show V-gene enrichment. In TCRdb, the immuneACCESS table is reduced to in-frame sequences with V and J assigned. These tables do not hold every clone; where another copy was compared, an unresolved V gene accounts for under half, and the others remain unexplained. The D gene and trimming were derived from the DNA, and the V and J assignments and clone size from that table. This sample lists fewer than 35,000 clones; 85% to 90% were detected once. The ten largest clones represent roughly 2.9% of the sample.

At diagnosis, tumor, uninvolved tumor-adjacent lung and peripheral blood were collected and then preserved as a mix of FFPE and fresh-frozen material. For TCR repertoire profiling, blood samples were analyzed as peripheral blood mononuclear cells. This receptor was identified in a female donor older than 55 with stage I lung adenocarcinoma. The sequencing here drew on peripheral blood, taken before any cancer treatment. The sequence joins TRBV9 to TRBJ2-2; the D segment cannot be called with confidence. The CDR3 protein is CASSVQAFGELFF. The sequenced DNA is TGTGCCAGCAGCGTACAAGCTTTCGGGGAGCTGTTTTTT. Beyond the CDR3, the reference TRBV9 and TRBJ2-2 genes provide the residues; the full variable domain reads: DSGVTQTPKHLITATGQRVTLRCSPRSGDLSVYWYQQSLDQGLQFLIQYYNGEERAKGNILERFSAQQFPDLHSELNLSSLELGDSALYFCASSVQAFGELFFGEGSRLTVL.